The next 18 T cell receptor beta chains were all read from a single sample in a study of T cell responses to AZD1222 COVID-19 vaccine. Measured with immunoSEQ multiplex PCR; TCRdb has only the in-frame clones, and not every one. The sample contains around 88,000 clones, roughly 88% of which appear only once. Sample: peripheral blood, taken on day 0 of AZD1222 vaccination. These TCRs come from an adult in good health.

V usage is TRBV28 and J usage is TRBJ1-1; D remains ambiguous. Germline V lookup: CDR1 MDHEN, CDR2 SYDVKM. Trimming left V 5 bases short and J 5 bases short, with 9 bases between. The CDR3 is 12 amino acids. CDR3 amino acids: CASSLTWTEAFF. DNA for the CDR3: TGTGCCAGCAGTCTTACTTGGACTGAAGCTTTCTTT. The full variable domain, completed using reference TRBV28 and TRBJ1-1, is DVKVTQSSRYLVKRTGEKVFLECVQDMDHENMFWYRQDPGLGLRLIYFSYDVKMKEKGDIPEGYSVSREKKERFSLILESASTNQTSMYLCASSLTWTEAFFGQGTRLTVV.

The CDR3 nucleotides read TGTGCCAGCAGTTCACCGGGACTTTTCTCCTACGAGCAGTACTTC. It yields the protein CASSSPGLFSYEQYF. V usage is TRBV28 and J usage is TRBJ2-7, with a weak D call TRBD2 (6 bases). V was pared by 4 bases and J by 0 bases, with 13 bases between. Germline CDR1 reads MDHEN; CDR2 reads SYDVKM. The CDR3 length is 15 residues.

This clone was counted a single time. This chain uses TRBV6-5 with TRBJ2-3, with 12 bases identical to TRBD2. Unmatched junction bases numbered 3, after V lost 6 bases and J lost 5 bases. The CDR3 sequence is 14 residues long. Germline assignment: CDR1 MNHEY and CDR2 SVGAGI. DNA of the CDR3: TGTGCCAGCAGGCCGGGACTAGCGGGAGATACGCAGTATTTT. It is translated as CASRPGLAGDTQYF.

The chain combines TRBV27 with TRBJ1-2, with D possibly TRBD1 on 6 matching bases. The V gene's germline CDR1 is MNHEY and CDR2 SMNVEV (reference sequence). The CDR3 runs to 15 residues. Trimming shortened V by 3 bases and J by 1 base, and 12 bases separated the two germline ends. The CDR3 nucleotides are TGTGCCAGCAGTTTTACAGGGATAGATAACTATGGCTACACCTTC. Its translation is CASSFTGIDNYGYTF.

The chain carries TRBV18 and TRBJ2-7, with 12 bases matching TRBD2. CDR3 length: 15 residues. Trimming took 3 bases from V and 0 from J; bases not matched to a gene: 0. CDR1 and CDR2 from the germline V gene are KGHSH and LQKENI. The CDR3 bases are TGTGCCAGCTCACCGACTAGCGGGGGCTCCTACGAGCAGTACTTC. Translating it yields CASSPTSGGSYEQYF.

This chain links TRBV7-2 with TRBJ2-3; 7 bases are shared with TRBD1. The CDR3 is 15 amino acids. After removal of 4 bases from V and 1 base from J, the junction contained 5 bases not matched to a gene. Germline V gene data show CDR1 as SGHTA and CDR2 as FQGNSA. CDR3 in amino acids: CASSSAGTGTDTQYF. The DNA of the CDR3 is TGTGCCAGCAGCTCGGCCGGGACAGGCACAGATACGCAGTATTTT.

The rearrangement uses TRBV28 and TRBJ1-5; D unresolved. Per the germline V gene, CDR1 is MDHEN and CDR2 is SYDVKM. The CDR3 consists of 12 residues. The V end lost 5 bases, the J end lost 9 bases, and 11 bases lay between the germline ends. CDR3 sequence reads: CASSLIEGPQHF. The CDR3 region has the DNA TGTGCCAGCAGTCTAATAGAAGGGCCCCAGCATTTT.

Concerning this clone: One end of the junction does not line up with germline, which may come from a read error. The CDR3 sequence is CASSLWQVLF. In DNA form, the CDR3 reads TGTGCCAGCAGCTTATGGCAGGTCCTCTTT. The chain links TRBV7-9 to TRBJ1-1, with D unresolved. Germline V gene data show CDR1 as SEHNR and CDR2 as FQNEAQ (reference sequence). The CDR3 is 10 amino acids.

V and J are TRBV7-2 and TRBJ1-5; D is perhaps TRBD1 (5 bases). CDR1 SGHTA and CDR2 FQGNSA come from the germline V gene. V lost 1 base and J lost 5, with 12 bases in between. The CDR3 contains 15 residues. The DNA for the CDR3 is TGTGCCAGCAGCTTAGGGGGCCAGGGTGATCAGCCCCAGCATTTT. It is translated as CASSLGGQGDQPQHF.

The genes are TRBV24-1 and TRBJ1-4; D not resolved. CDR1 and CDR2 (germline): KGHDR, SFDVKD. The CDR3 sequence is 15 residues long. The germline V and J ends were trimmed by 3 bases and 3 bases, with 10 bases remaining between them. The CDR3 loop is CATSDRTGPNEKLFF. CDR3 nucleotide sequence: TGTGCCACCAGTGATCGGACCGGACCTAATGAAAAACTGTTTTTT.

The chain links TRBV27 to TRBJ1-1; D might be TRBD1 (5 bases). There are 14 residues in the CDR3. The V gene's germline CDR1 is MNHEY and CDR2 SMNVEV (reference sequence). V was pared by 5 bases and J by 1 base, with 11 bases between. The chain's CDR3 is CASSKGQGNTEAFF. For the CDR3, the DNA is TGTGCCAGCAGTAAGGGGCAGGGGAACACTGAAGCTTTCTTT.

The chain couples TRBV5-6 to TRBJ1-2; weak D call: TRBD1 (5 bases). The germline V and J ends were trimmed by 6 bases and 0 bases, with 15 bases remaining between them. The CDR3 totals 15 residues. Germline-derived CDR1 and CDR2 are SGHDT and YYEEEE. Here the CDR3 reads CASTLRVGTNYGYTF. As DNA, the CDR3 is TGTGCCAGCACCCTCAGGGTGGGGACTAACTATGGCTACACCTTC.

V is TRBV7-8 and J is TRBJ2-7; 10 positions agree with TRBD2. CDR3 length equals 15 residues. Germline V gene lookup returns CDR1 SGHVS and CDR2 FQNEAQ. The J segment lost 4 bases and the V segment lost 0 bases, leaving 3 bases of the junction unmatched. Here the CDR3 reads CASSLARLAGYEQYF. For the CDR3, the DNA is TGTGCCAGCAGCTTAGCCCGACTAGCGGGTTACGAGCAGTACTTC.

This clone appeared a few times. V gene TRBV5-1 combines with J gene TRBJ1-4; D is possibly TRBD1 (5 bases). Germline CDR1 and CDR2: SGHRS and YFSETQ. This CDR3 comprises 14 residues. Trimming left V 4 bases short and J 0 bases short, with 7 bases between. Here the CDR3 reads CASSVTATNEKLFF. CDR3 in DNA: TGCGCCAGCAGCGTGACAGCAACTAATGAAAAACTGTTTTTT. Together with reference TRBV5-1 and TRBJ1-4, the CDR3 gives the full variable domain: KAGVTQTPRYLIKTRGQQVTLSCSPISGHRSVSWYQQTPGQGLQFLFEYFSETQRNKGNFPGRFSGRQFSNSRSEMNVSTLELGDSALYLCASSVTATNEKLFFGSGTQLSVL.

This clone occurred once. This chain joins TRBV9 and TRBJ1-4; D remains ambiguous. Germline values: CDR1 SGDLS, CDR2 YYNGEE. The CDR3 covers 17 residues. V was shortened by 3 bases and J by 5 bases, with 20 bases between the two germline ends. This CDR3 is CASSEHGGGRLNEKLFF. DNA for the CDR3: TGTGCCAGCAGCGAGCACGGCGGAGGGAGACTAAATGAAAAACTGTTTTTT. The variable domain in full, completed from reference TRBV9 and TRBJ1-4, reads DSGVTQTPKHLITATGQRVTLRCSPRSGDLSVYWYQQSLDQGLQFLIQYYNGEERAKGNILERFSAQQFPDLHSELNLSSLELGDSALYFCASSEHGGGRLNEKLFFGSGTQLSVL.

The chain joins TRBV14 to TRBJ1-4; D ambiguous. This CDR3 is 14 amino acids long. CDR1 is SGHDN and CDR2 is FVKESK in the germline V gene. Deletions cut 3 bases from V and 4 bases from J, with 9 bases between. The CDR3 here is CASSHRSVNEKLFF. CDR3 in DNA: TGTGCCAGCAGCCATCGAAGCGTTAATGAAAAACTGTTTTTT.

This clone was seen a single time. The CDR3 nucleotides read TGTGCCAGCAGCTCGGGGACAGAGGGAGGCTACACCTTC. Amino acids: CASSSGTEGGYTF. This chain uses TRBV5-4 with TRBJ1-2, with 7 bases that match TRBD1. The CDR3 runs 13 residues. Germline values: CDR1 SGHNT, CDR2 YYREEE (reference sequence). The V gene end was trimmed by 3 bases and the J gene end by 8 bases; junction bases not matched to a gene: 7.

V is TRBV4-1 and J is TRBJ1-2; no reliable D call. Trimming took 1 base from V and 7 from J, leaving 10 bases between them. The germline gives CDR1 MGHRA, CDR2 YSYEKL. The CDR3 totals 13 residues. The CDR3 loop reads CASSQVGFGGYTF. CDR3 bases: TGCGCCAGCAGCCAAGTGGGGTTCGGTGGCTACACCTTC.